This T cell receptor beta chain came from a study of T cell repertoires and leukemia-associated antigens. The V gene's germline CDR1 is KGHDR and CDR2 SFDVKD. The CDR3 consists of 15 residues. This clonotype was observed a single time. Antigen unknown. A junction boundary mismatches the germline segment, possibly from a read error. TCRdb reanalysed the 5' RACE reads using MiXCR and keeps one entry per CDR3 protein. The data contain 11,000 or so distinct CDR3 sequences, around 40% of them seen just once; the ten biggest clones take up about 30%. The source of this sequence is a female donor in good health. This chain joins TRBV24-1 and TRBJ1-2, with 7 bases fitting TRBD1. Sequencing was carried out using CD3+ T cells sorted from blood and cultured. The CDR3 region has the DNA TGTGCCACCGGGGAGAGACAGGGTTCTAACTATGGCTCCACCTTC. It specifies CATGERQGSNYGSTF.